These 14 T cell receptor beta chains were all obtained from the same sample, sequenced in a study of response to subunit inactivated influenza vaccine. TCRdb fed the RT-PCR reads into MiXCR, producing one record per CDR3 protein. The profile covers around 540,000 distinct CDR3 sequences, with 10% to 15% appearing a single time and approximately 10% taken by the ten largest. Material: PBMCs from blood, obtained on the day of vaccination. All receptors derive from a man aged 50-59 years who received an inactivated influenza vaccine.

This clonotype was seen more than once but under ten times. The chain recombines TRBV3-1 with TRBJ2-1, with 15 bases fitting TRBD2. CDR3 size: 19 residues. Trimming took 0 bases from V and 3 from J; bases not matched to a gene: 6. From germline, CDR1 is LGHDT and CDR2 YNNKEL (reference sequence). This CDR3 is CASSQEGTSGRRNYNEQFF. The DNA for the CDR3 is TGTGCCAGCAGCCAAGAGGGGACTAGCGGGAGGCGAAACTACAATGAGCAGTTCTTC.

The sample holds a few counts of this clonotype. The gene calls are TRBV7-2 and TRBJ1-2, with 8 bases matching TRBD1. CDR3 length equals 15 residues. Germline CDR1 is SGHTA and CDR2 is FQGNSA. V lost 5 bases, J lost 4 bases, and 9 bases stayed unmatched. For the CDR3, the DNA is TGTGCCAGCAGCCCTTGGACAGGGAAGGCCTATGGCTACACCTTC. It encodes CASSPWTGKAYGYTF.

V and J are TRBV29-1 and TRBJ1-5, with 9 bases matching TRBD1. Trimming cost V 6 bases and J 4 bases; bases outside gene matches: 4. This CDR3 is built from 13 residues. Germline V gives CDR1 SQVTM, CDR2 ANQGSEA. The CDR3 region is CSVETGGNQPQHF. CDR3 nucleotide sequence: TGCAGCGTAGAGACAGGGGGGAATCAGCCCCAGCATTTT.

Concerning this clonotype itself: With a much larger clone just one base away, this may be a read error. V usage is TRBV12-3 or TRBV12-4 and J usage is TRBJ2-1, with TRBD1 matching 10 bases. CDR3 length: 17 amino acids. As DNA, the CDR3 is TGTGCCGGCAGTTTCGGGGGTTGGGGACAGGGGAACAATGAGCAGTTCTTC. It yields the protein CAGSFGGWGQGNNEQFF.

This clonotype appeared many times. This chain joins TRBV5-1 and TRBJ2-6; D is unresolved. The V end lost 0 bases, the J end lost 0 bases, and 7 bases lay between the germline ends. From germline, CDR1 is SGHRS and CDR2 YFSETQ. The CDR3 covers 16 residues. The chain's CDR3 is CASSLDLSSGANVLTF. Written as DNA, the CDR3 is TGCGCCAGCAGCTTGGATTTGAGCTCTGGGGCCAACGTCCTGACTTTC.

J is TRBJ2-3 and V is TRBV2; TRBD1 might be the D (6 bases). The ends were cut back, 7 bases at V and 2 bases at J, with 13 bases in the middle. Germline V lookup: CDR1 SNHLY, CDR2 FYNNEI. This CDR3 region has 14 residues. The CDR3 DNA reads TGTGCCAGCACCCTCGGACAGTACACAGATACGCAGTATTTT. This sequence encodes CASTLGQYTDTQYF.

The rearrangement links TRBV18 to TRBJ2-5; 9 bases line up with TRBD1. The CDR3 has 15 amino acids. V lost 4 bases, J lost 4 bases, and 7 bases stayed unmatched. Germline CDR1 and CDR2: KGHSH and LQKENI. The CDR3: CASSLPTGGTETQYF. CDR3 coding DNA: TGTGCCAGCTCACTTCCGACAGGGGGGACAGAGACCCAGTACTTC.

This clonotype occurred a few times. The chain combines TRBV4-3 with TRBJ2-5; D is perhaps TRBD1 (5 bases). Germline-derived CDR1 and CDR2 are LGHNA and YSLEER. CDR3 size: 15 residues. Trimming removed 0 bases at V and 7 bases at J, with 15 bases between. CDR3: CASSQERTSVWTQYF. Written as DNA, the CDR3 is TGCGCCAGCAGCCAAGAGAGGACATCAGTTTGGACCCAGTACTTC.

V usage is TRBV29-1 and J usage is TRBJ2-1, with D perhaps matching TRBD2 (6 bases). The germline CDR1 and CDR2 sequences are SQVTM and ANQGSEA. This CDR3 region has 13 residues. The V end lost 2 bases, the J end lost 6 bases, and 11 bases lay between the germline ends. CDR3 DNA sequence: TGCAGCGTTGAAACGCGGGACCTCAATGAGCAGTTCTTC. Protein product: CSVETRDLNEQFF.

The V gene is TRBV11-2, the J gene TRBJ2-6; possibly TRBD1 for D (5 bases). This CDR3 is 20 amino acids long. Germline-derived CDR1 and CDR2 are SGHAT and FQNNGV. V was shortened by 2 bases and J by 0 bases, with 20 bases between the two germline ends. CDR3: CASSLSQLTGFSSGANVLTF. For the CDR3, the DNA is TGTGCCAGCAGCTTAAGTCAGCTCACAGGATTTAGCTCTGGGGCCAACGTCCTGACTTTC.

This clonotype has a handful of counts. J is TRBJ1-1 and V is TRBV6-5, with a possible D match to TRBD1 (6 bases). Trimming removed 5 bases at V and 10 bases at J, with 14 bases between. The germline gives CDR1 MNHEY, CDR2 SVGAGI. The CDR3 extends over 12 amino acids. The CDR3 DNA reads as TGTGCCAGCAGTCAACAGGGACGGGGAGCTTTCTTT. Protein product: CASSQQGRGAFF.

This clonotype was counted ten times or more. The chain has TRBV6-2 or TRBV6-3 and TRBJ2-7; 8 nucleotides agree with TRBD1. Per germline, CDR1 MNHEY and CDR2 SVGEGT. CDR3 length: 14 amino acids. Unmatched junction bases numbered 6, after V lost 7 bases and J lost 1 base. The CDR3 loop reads CASKPGQASYEQYF. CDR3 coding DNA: TGTGCCAGCAAACCGGGACAGGCATCCTACGAGCAGTACTTC.

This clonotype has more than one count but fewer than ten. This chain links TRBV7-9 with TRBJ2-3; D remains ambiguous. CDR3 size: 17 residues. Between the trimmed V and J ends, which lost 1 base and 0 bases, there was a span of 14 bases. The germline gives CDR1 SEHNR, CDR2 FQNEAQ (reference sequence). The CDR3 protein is CASSLGGWETSTDTQYF. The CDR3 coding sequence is TGTGCCAGCAGCTTAGGAGGCTGGGAAACTAGCACAGATACGCAGTATTTT.

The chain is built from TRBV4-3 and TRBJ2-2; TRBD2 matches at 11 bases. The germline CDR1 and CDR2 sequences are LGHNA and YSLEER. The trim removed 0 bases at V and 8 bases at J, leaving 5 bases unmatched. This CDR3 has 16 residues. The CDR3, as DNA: TGCGCCAGCAGCCAAGAACTAGCGGGGGTTGGTGGGGAGCTGTTTTTT. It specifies CASSQELAGVGGELFF.